This TCR beta chain was retrieved from a study of OX40 agonist ivuxolimab in advanced cancers. Study results and caveats: Among T cells, CD8+ cells averaged more expanded clones than CD4+ cells.

Some clones are missing from TCRdb's copy, which holds only in-frame ones; the method was immunoSEQ multiplex PCR. The sample yields 60,000 to 100,000 clones, just under 95% seen once. The CDR3 length is 13 residues. The V and J ends lost 5 bases and 1 base respectively, with 9 bases between them. Per germline, CDR1 PRHDT and CDR2 FYEKMQ (reference sequence). Of note for this clone: Antigen unknown.

This specimen consisted of CD4+ or CD8+ T cells sorted from blood, obtained in a trial of the OX40 agonist ivuxolimab. The receptor's source is an adult with an advanced solid tumor such as melanoma, head and neck, liver or kidney cancer. This sequence joins TRBV13 and TRBJ2-7; D may correspond to TRBD1 or TRBD2 (5 bases each). DNA of the CDR3: TGTGCCAGCAGCGGGACCGCATCCTACGAGCAGTACTTC. It is translated as CASSGTASYEQYF.